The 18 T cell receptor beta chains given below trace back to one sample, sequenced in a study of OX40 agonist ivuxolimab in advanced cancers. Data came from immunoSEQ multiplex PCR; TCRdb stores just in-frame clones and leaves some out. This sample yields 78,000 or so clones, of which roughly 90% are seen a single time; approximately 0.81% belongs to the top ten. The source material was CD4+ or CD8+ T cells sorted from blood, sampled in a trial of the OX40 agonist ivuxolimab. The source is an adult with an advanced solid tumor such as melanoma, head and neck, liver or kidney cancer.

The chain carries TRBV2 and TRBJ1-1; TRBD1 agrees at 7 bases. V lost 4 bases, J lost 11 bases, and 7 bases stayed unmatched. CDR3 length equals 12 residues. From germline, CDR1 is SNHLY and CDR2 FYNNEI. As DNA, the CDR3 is TGTGCCAGCAGTGTTGGGCCAGGGGGGGCTTTCTTT. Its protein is CASSVGPGGAFF.

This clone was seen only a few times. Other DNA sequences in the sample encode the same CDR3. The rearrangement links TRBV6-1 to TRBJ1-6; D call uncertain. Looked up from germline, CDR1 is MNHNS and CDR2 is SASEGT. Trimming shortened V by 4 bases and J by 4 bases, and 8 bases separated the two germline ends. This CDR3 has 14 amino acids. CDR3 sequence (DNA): TGTGCCAGCAGTGCCGGACCGTATAATTCACCCCTCCACTTT. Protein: CASSAGPYNSPLHF.

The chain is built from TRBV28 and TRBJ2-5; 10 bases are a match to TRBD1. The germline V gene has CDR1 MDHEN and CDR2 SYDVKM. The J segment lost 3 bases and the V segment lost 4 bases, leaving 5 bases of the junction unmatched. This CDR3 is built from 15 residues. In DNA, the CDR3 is TGTGCCAGCAGTTCCTCCGGGACAGGGGAAGAGACCCAGTACTTC. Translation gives CASSSSGTGEETQYF.

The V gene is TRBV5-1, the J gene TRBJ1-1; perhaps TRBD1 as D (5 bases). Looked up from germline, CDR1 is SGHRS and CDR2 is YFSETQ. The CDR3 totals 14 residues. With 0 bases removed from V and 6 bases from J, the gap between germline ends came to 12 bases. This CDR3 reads CASSLAPWGSEAFF. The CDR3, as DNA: TGCGCCAGCAGCTTGGCCCCGTGGGGGTCTGAAGCTTTCTTT.

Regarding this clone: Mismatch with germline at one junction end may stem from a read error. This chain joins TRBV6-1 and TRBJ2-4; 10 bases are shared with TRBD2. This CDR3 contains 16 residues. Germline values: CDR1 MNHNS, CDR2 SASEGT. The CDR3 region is CASREGSSGRPGIQYF. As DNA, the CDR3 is TGTGCCAGCAGAGAAGGTTCTAGCGGGAGACCAGGCATTCAGTACTTC.

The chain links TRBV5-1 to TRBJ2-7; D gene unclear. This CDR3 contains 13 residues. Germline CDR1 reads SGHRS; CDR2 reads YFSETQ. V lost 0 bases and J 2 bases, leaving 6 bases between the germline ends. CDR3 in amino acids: CASSLAQPYEQYF. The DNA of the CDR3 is TGCGCCAGCAGCTTGGCTCAGCCCTACGAGCAGTACTTC.

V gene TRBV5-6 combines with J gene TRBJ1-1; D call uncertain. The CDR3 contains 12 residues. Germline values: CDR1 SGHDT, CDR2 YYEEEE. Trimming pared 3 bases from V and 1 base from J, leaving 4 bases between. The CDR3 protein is CASSYWNTEAFF. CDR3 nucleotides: TGTGCCAGCAGCTACTGGAACACTGAAGCTTTCTTT.

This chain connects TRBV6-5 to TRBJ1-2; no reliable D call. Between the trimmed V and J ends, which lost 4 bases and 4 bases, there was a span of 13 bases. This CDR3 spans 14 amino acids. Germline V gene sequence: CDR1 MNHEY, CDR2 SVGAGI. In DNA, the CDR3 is TGTGCCAGCAGTTCCACTTTAGGAGCCTATGGCTACACCTTC. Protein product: CASSSTLGAYGYTF.

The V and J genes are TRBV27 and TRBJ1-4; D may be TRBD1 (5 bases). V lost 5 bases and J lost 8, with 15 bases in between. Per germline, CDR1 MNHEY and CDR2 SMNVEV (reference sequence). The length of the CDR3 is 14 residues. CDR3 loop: CASSLGTMGEKLFF. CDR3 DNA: TGTGCCAGCAGTCTAGGGACGATGGGCGAAAAACTGTTTTTT.

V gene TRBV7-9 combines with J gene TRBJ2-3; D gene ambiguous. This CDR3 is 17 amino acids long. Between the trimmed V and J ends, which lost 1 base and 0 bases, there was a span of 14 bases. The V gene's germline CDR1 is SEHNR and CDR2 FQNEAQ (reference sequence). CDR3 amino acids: CASSLGVRQSSTDTQYF. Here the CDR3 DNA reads TGTGCCAGCAGCTTAGGGGTACGGCAGTCTAGCACAGATACGCAGTATTTT.

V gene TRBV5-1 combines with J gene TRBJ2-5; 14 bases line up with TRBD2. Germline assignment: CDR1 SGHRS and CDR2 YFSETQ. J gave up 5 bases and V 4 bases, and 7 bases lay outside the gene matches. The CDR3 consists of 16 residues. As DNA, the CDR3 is TGCGCCAGCAGCACCGGGACTAGCGGGAGCTCGGAGACCCAGTACTTC. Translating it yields CASSTGTSGSSETQYF.

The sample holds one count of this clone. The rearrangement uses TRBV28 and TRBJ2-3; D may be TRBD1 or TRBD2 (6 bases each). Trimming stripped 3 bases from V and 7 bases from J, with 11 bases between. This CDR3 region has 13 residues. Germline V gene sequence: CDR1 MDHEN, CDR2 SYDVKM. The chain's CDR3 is CASSLEGVYTQYF. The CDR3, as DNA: TGTGCCAGCAGTTTGGAGGGGGTATATACGCAGTATTTT.

For the CDR3, the DNA is TGTGCCAGCAGTGATTGGGAGGGAAGCACTGAAGCTTTCTTT. It is translated as CASSDWEGSTEAFF. The chain joins TRBV6-1 to TRBJ1-1; D is unclear. From germline, CDR1 is MNHNS and CDR2 SASEGT. V lost 3 bases and J lost 4, with 12 bases in between. The CDR3 extends over 14 amino acids.

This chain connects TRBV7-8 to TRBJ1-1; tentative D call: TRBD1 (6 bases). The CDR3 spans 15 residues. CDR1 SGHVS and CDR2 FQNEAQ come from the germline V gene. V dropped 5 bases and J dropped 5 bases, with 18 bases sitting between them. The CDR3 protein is CASSHAGGLGTEAFF. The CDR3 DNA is TGTGCCAGCAGCCACGCGGGGGGGCTGGGTACTGAAGCTTTCTTT.

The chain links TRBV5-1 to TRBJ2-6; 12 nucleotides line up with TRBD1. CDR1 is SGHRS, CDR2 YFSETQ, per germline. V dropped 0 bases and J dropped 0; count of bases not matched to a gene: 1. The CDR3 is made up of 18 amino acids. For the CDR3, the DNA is TGCGCCAGCAGCTTGGCGGGACAGGGGGCCTCTGGGGCCAACGTCCTGACTTTC. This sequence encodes CASSLAGQGASGANVLTF.

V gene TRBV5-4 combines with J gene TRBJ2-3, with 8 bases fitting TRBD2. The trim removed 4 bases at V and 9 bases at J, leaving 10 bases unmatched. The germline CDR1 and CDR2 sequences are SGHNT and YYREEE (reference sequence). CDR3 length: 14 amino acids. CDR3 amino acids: CASSLTSGLGTQYF. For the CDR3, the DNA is TGTGCCAGCAGCCTAACTAGCGGCCTTGGGACGCAGTATTTT.

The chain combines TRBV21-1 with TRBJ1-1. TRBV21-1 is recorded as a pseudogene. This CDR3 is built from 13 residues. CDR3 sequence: CASSKSPYTEAFF. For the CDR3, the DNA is TGTGCCAGCAGCAAGAGTCCATACACTGAAGCTTTCTTT.

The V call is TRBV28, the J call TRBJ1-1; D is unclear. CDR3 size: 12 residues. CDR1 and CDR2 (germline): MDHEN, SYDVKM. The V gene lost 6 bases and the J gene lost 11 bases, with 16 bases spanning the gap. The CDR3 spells CASRLSGATAFF. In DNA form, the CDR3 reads TGTGCCAGCAGGCTGTCGGGAGCTACCGCTTTCTTT.